A selection of T cell receptor beta chains follows, all from one sample in a study of shared clonotypes between healthy human individuals. Profiled with immunoSEQ multiplex PCR; TCRdb holds only in-frame clones, not every one. The sample contains 2 million to 2.5 million clones, approximately 96% of which appear only once. What was sequenced was naive CD4+ T cells sorted from blood. The receptor source for this set is a man between 18 and 29 years old in good health. CDR3s include the opening cysteine and the closing phenylalanine or tryptophan. The D gene is left open where the match is weak. Some rows have no size entry. The others give once, few or many, or a class for an expanded clone.

J gene: TRBJ2-1
D gene: .
V gene: TRBV7-2
clone size: .
CDR3 DNA: TGTGCCAGCAGCTTAAGGGAGGCTAATGAGCAGTTCTTC
CDR3 protein: CASSLREANEQFF

J gene: TRBJ2-2
D gene: TRBD1
V gene: TRBV11-2
clone size: .
CDR3 DNA: TGTGCCAGCAGTAAAATCAGGGGGAAAACCGGGGAGCTGTTTTTT
CDR3 protein: CASSKIRGKTGELFF

J gene: TRBJ2-2
D gene: .
V gene: TRBV30
clone size: .
CDR3 DNA: TGTGCCTGGAGCCCACGAGGGAGCGCCGGGGAGCTGTTTTTT
CDR3 protein: CAWSPRGSAGELFF

J gene: TRBJ1-6
D gene: .
V gene: TRBV5-1
clone size: few
CDR3 DNA: TGCGCCAGCAGCTTGGAAGGGGCCGATAGTTCACCCCTCCACTTT
CDR3 protein: CASSLEGADSSPLHF

J gene: TRBJ1-2
D gene: TRBD1
V gene: TRBV19
clone size: .
CDR3 DNA: TGTGCCAGTAGTAGAGCGACAGGGGTCAATGGCTACACCTTC
CDR3 protein: CASSRATGVNGYTF

J gene: TRBJ2-1
D gene: TRBD2
V gene: TRBV5-3
clone size: .
CDR3 DNA: TGTGCCAGAAGCCCGTTGACTAGCGGAACTCCAGGCTCCTACAATGAGCAGTTCTTC
CDR3 protein: CARSPLTSGTPGSYNEQFF

J gene: TRBJ1-5
D gene: TRBD1
V gene: TRBV10-2
clone size: .
CDR3 DNA: TGCGCCAGCAGGCCGGGACAGGGGCAGCCCCAGCATTTT
CDR3 protein: CASRPGQGQPQHF

J gene: TRBJ1-4
D gene: .
V gene: TRBV5-1
clone size: .
CDR3 DNA: TGCGCCAGCAGCTACGGCGAGGGGGAAAAACTGTTTTTT
CDR3 protein: CASSYGEGEKLFF

J gene: TRBJ2-3
D gene: .
V gene: TRBV28
clone size: .
CDR3 DNA: TGTGCCAGCAGTCGCGGGACACCAAGCACAGATACGCAGTATTTT
CDR3 protein: CASSRGTPSTDTQYF

J gene: TRBJ1-4
D gene: TRBD1
V gene: TRBV28
clone size: .
CDR3 DNA: TGTGCCAGCAGTTTTTACAGGGGTAGCAGTGAAAAACTGTTTTTT
CDR3 protein: CASSFYRGSSEKLFF

J gene: TRBJ2-2
D gene: TRBD1
V gene: TRBV10-2
clone size: .
CDR3 DNA: TGCGCCACTAAGGGACAGGCGAACACCGGGGAGCTGTTTTTT
CDR3 protein: CATKGQANTGELFF

J gene: TRBJ1-2
D gene: .
V gene: TRBV6-1
clone size: .
CDR3 DNA: TGTGCCAGCATACTTACTATACAGGGCCCCCTCGGGTACACCTTC
CDR3 protein: CASILTIQGPLGYTF

J gene: TRBJ2-3
D gene: .
V gene: TRBV19
clone size: .
CDR3 DNA: TGTGCCAGTAGTACCTTCTTTGTTTCGACGAGGTCGGATACGCAGTATTTT
CDR3 protein: CASSTFFVSTRSDTQYF

J gene: TRBJ2-3
D gene: .
V gene: TRBV7-9
clone size: .
CDR3 DNA: TGTGCCAGCAGCCATAGGTGGGCAGATACGCAGTATTTT
CDR3 protein: CASSHRWADTQYF

J gene: TRBJ2-7
D gene: TRBD2
V gene: TRBV5-1
clone size: .
CDR3 DNA: TGCGCCAGCAGACTAGCGGGAGGGTACGAGCAGTACTTC
CDR3 protein: CASRLAGGYEQYF

J gene: TRBJ2-5
D gene: TRBD2
V gene: TRBV11-3
clone size: .
CDR3 DNA: TGTGCCAGCAGCTTAGGGGCAGCGGGAGGCCCAGAGACCCAGTACTTC
CDR3 protein: CASSLGAAGGPETQYF

J gene: TRBJ2-2
D gene: .
V gene: TRBV6-6
clone size: .
CDR3 DNA: TGTGCCAGCAAACGAGGGAACACCGGGGAGCTGTTTTTT
CDR3 protein: CASKRGNTGELFF

J gene: TRBJ1-5
D gene: .
V gene: TRBV7-2
clone size: .
CDR3 DNA: TGTGCCAGCAGCTTAGACAGGGCAAAGAATCAGCCCCAGCATTTT
CDR3 protein: CASSLDRAKNQPQHF

J gene: TRBJ2-7
D gene: .
V gene: TRBV7-2
clone size: .
CDR3 DNA: TGTGCCAGCAGCTTCTTCGGAGCCTACGAGCAGTACTTC
CDR3 protein: CASSFFGAYEQYF

J gene: TRBJ1-6
D gene: .
V gene: TRBV7-2
clone size: .
CDR3 DNA: TGTGCCAGCAGCCTCTGGACCGGCAATTCACCCCTCCACTTT
CDR3 protein: CASSLWTGNSPLHF

J gene: TRBJ1-5
D gene: .
V gene: TRBV4-1
clone size: .
CDR3 DNA: TGCGCCAGCAGCCCCACCTTTCCGGCCCTAAGCAATCAGCCCCAGCATTTT
CDR3 protein: CASSPTFPALSNQPQHF

J gene: TRBJ2-2
D gene: TRBD2
V gene: TRBV7-2
clone size: .
CDR3 DNA: TGTGCCAGCAGCCAGAGGACTAGCGTTTACACCGGGGAGCTGTTTTTT
CDR3 protein: CASSQRTSVYTGELFF

J gene: TRBJ2-5
D gene: TRBD2
V gene: TRBV30
clone size: once
CDR3 DNA: TGTGCCTGGACCCCGGGACTAGCGGGAGAGGGTCAAGAGACCCAGTACTTC
CDR3 protein: CAWTPGLAGEGQETQYF

J gene: TRBJ1-1
D gene: TRBD1
V gene: TRBV6-5
clone size: .
CDR3 DNA: TGTGCCAGCAGTTACTCGACAGGGATCGCTTTCTTT
CDR3 protein: CASSYSTGIAFF

J gene: TRBJ2-3
D gene: .
V gene: TRBV6-5
clone size: .
CDR3 DNA: TGTGCCAGCAGTTACTCAGGGAGCACAGATACGCAGTATTTT
CDR3 protein: CASSYSGSTDTQYF

J gene: TRBJ2-5
D gene: .
V gene: TRBV18
clone size: .
CDR3 DNA: TGTGCCAGCTCACCTGGTTTACAGCAAGAGACCCAGTACTTC
CDR3 protein: CASSPGLQQETQYF

J gene: TRBJ1-1
D gene: .
V gene: TRBV30
clone size: .
CDR3 DNA: TGTGCCTGGTCGACAGCCGATGGCACTGAAGCTTTCTTT
CDR3 protein: CAWSTADGTEAFF

J gene: TRBJ2-1
D gene: TRBD2
V gene: TRBV4-3
clone size: .
CDR3 DNA: TGCGCCAGCAGCCCCCACCGGGACTACACCTGGGGGCAGTTCTTC
CDR3 protein: CASSPHRDYTWGQFF

J gene: TRBJ1-1
D gene: .
V gene: TRBV2
clone size: .
CDR3 DNA: TGTGCCAGCAGCCTTGACAGGAACACTGAAGCTTTCTTT
CDR3 protein: CASSLDRNTEAFF

J gene: TRBJ2-2
D gene: .
V gene: TRBV6-5
clone size: .
CDR3 DNA: TGTGCCAACAGTTATCGGGGAGAATCGAACACCGGGGAGCTGTTTTTT
CDR3 protein: CANSYRGESNTGELFF

J gene: TRBJ2-1
D gene: .
V gene: TRBV10-3
clone size: once
CDR3 DNA: TGTGCCATCAGTGAGTCGAACAGGGAGGATGAGCAGTTCTTC
CDR3 protein: CAISESNREDEQFF

J gene: TRBJ2-5
D gene: TRBD2
V gene: TRBV6-5
clone size: .
CDR3 DNA: TGTGCCAGCAGTTACGTTCCTAGCGGGGAGACCCAGTACTTC
CDR3 protein: CASSYVPSGETQYF

J gene: TRBJ1-2
D gene: TRBD1
V gene: TRBV6-6
clone size: .
CDR3 DNA: TGTGCCAGCAGTTACTCGGGGACAGGGAGCTATGGCTACACCTTC
CDR3 protein: CASSYSGTGSYGYTF

J gene: TRBJ2-3
D gene: TRBD1
V gene: TRBV7-9
clone size: .
CDR3 DNA: TGTGCCAGCAGCACTAGACAGGGGTCAGCGCAGTATTTT
CDR3 protein: CASSTRQGSAQYF

J gene: TRBJ2-7
D gene: .
V gene: TRBV11-2
clone size: .
CDR3 DNA: TGTGCCAGCAGCTTACAACGGAACTCCTACGAGCAGTACTTC
CDR3 protein: CASSLQRNSYEQYF

J gene: TRBJ1-3
D gene: .
V gene: TRBV2
clone size: .
CDR3 DNA: TGTGCCAGCACACCTGGAGGGAAGACTGGAAACACCATATATTTT
CDR3 protein: CASTPGGKTGNTIYF

J gene: TRBJ2-2
D gene: .
V gene: TRBV6-1
clone size: .
CDR3 DNA: TGTGCCAGCAGTGAGGGACTCTTCTCCGGGGGCACCGGGGAGCTGTTTTTT
CDR3 protein: CASSEGLFSGGTGELFF

J gene: TRBJ1-3
D gene: .
V gene: TRBV5-4
clone size: .
CDR3 DNA: TGTGCCAGCAGCTCGATAGATTATGGGGGCTCCTCTGGAAACACCATATATTTT
CDR3 protein: CASSSIDYGGSSGNTIYF

J gene: TRBJ1-2
D gene: .
V gene: TRBV9
clone size: .
CDR3 DNA: TGTGCCAGCAGCCAGACGGGGAACTATGGCTACACCTTC
CDR3 protein: CASSQTGNYGYTF

J gene: TRBJ2-2
D gene: .
V gene: TRBV5-1
clone size: .
CDR3 DNA: TGCGCCAGCAGCTTGATTCCGGGATTCACCGGGGAGCTGTTTTTT
CDR3 protein: CASSLIPGFTGELFF

J gene: TRBJ2-7
D gene: .
V gene: TRBV4-1
clone size: .
CDR3 DNA: TGCGCCAGCAGCCATCTACAGGGCCAATCCTACGAGCAGTACTTC
CDR3 protein: CASSHLQGQSYEQYF

J gene: TRBJ2-2
D gene: TRBD2
V gene: TRBV5-1
clone size: .
CDR3 DNA: TGCGCCAGCGGAGTAGCGGGCCGGAACACCGGGGAGCTGTTTTTT
CDR3 protein: CASGVAGRNTGELFF

J gene: TRBJ1-6
D gene: TRBD1
V gene: TRBV28
clone size: .
CDR3 DNA: TGTGCCAGCAGGCGGGACAGGGATGATTCACCCCTCCACTTT
CDR3 protein: CASRRDRDDSPLHF

J gene: TRBJ2-5
D gene: .
V gene: TRBV5-1
clone size: once
CDR3 DNA: TGCGCCAGCAGCTTATCTCAGGGCATGGAGACCCAGTACTTC
CDR3 protein: CASSLSQGMETQYF

J gene: TRBJ1-2
D gene: TRBD1
V gene: TRBV5-1
clone size: .
CDR3 DNA: TGCGCCAGCTCCACAGGGGGTAACTATGGCTACACCTTC
CDR3 protein: CASSTGGNYGYTF

J gene: TRBJ1-2
D gene: TRBD1
V gene: TRBV10-3
clone size: .
CDR3 DNA: TGTGCCACCTCCGGACAGGCTAACTACGGCTACACCTTC
CDR3 protein: CATSGQANYGYTF

J gene: TRBJ2-7
D gene: .
V gene: TRBV14
clone size: .
CDR3 DNA: TGTGCCAGCAGCCAAGAAGGCAGCCCAGGGCGTGAGCAGTACTTC
CDR3 protein: CASSQEGSPGREQYF

J gene: TRBJ1-6
D gene: .
V gene: TRBV5-1
clone size: .
CDR3 DNA: TGCGCCAGCAGCTTGGCCGGAATTTCACCCCTCCACTTT
CDR3 protein: CASSLAGISPLHF

J gene: TRBJ2-7
D gene: .
V gene: TRBV11-3
clone size: .
CDR3 DNA: TGTGCCAGCAGCTTAGGGGACGGCAAGGGCGAGCAGTACTTC
CDR3 protein: CASSLGDGKGEQYF

J gene: TRBJ2-1
D gene: TRBD2
V gene: TRBV5-1
clone size: .
CDR3 DNA: TGCGCCAGCAGCTTCACTAGCGGGGTCGGTGAGCAGTTCTTC
CDR3 protein: CASSFTSGVGEQFF

J gene: TRBJ2-7
D gene: .
V gene: TRBV5-1
clone size: .
CDR3 DNA: TGCGCCAGCAGCCCTAGGAGTGCCAGGGAGCACGAGCAGTACTTC
CDR3 protein: CASSPRSAREHEQYF

J gene: TRBJ1-1
D gene: .
V gene: TRBV2
clone size: few
CDR3 DNA: TGTGCCAGTAATACAGCCAACACTGAAGCTTTCTTT
CDR3 protein: CASNTANTEAFF

J gene: TRBJ1-4
D gene: .
V gene: TRBV5-1
clone size: .
CDR3 DNA: TGCGCCAGCAGCGGCGGCGGGGGTGAAAAACTGTTTTTT
CDR3 protein: CASSGGGGEKLFF

J gene: TRBJ1-1
D gene: .
V gene: TRBV30
clone size: .
CDR3 DNA: TGTGCCTTAAGAGACTTGCAGGGGCCGAACACTGAAGCTTTCTTT
CDR3 protein: CALRDLQGPNTEAFF

J gene: TRBJ2-1
D gene: TRBD2
V gene: TRBV7-2
clone size: .
CDR3 DNA: TGTGCCAGCAGCTTAGGGCTAGCGGGAGGGACTGAGCAGTTCTTC
CDR3 protein: CASSLGLAGGTEQFF